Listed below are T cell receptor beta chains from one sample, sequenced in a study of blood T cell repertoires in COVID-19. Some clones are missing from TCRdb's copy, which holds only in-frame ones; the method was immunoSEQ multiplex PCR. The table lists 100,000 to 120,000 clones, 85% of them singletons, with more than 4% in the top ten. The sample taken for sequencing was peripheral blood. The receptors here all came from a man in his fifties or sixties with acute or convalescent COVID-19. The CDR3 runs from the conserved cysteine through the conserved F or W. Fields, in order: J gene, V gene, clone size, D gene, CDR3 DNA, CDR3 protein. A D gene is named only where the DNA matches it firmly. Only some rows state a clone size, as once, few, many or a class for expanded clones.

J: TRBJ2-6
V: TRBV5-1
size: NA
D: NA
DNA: TGCGCCAGCACGGGACAAGCTGGGGCCAACGTCCTGACTTTC
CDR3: CASTGQAGANVLTF

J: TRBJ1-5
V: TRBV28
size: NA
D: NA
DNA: TGTGCCAGCAGTACAACAAGGGGCCATCAGCCCCAGCATTTT
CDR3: CASSTTRGHQPQHF

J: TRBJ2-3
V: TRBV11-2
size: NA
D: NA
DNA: TGTGCCAGCAGCCTTGCGTACGGACTCTCCACAGATACGCAGTATTTT
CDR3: CASSLAYGLSTDTQYF

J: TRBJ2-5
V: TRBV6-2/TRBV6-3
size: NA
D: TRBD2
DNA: TGTGCCAGCAGTTACACGGGACTAGCGGGGGGCCTACCCCAAGAGACCCAGTACTTC
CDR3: CASSYTGLAGGLPQETQYF

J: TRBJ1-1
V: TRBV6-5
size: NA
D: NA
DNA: TGTGCCGCTTCTGGCCTTGGCACTGAAGCTTTCTTT
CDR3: CAASGLGTEAFF

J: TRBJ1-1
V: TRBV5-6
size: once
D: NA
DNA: TGTGCCAGCAGCTTGGCAGGGCGAGGTATTGTAGGGGAAGCTTTCTTT
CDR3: CASSLAGRGIVGEAFF

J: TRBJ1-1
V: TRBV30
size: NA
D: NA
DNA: TGTGCCTGGAGTGTACGGGGGGTGTACACTGAAGCTTTCTTT
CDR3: CAWSVRGVYTEAFF

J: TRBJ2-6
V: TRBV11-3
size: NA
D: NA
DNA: TGTGCCAGCAGAGCAGGGGGGACTGGGGCCAACGTCCTGACTTTC
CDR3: CASRAGGTGANVLTF

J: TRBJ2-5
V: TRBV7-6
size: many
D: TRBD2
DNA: TGTGCCAGCAGCCCAGTAGTGGGAGCGGGAGTGGAGACCCAGTACTTC
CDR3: CASSPVVGAGVETQYF

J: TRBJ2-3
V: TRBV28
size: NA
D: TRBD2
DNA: TGTGCCAGCAGTCTAGCGGGAGTAGCAGATACGCAGTATTTT
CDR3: CASSLAGVADTQYF

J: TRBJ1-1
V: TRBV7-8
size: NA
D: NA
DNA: TGTGCCAGCAGCCCGCGACAGAACTTGAACACTGAAGCTTTCTTT
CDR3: CASSPRQNLNTEAFF

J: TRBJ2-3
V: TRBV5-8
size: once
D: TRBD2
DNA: TGTGCCAGCAGCTTGGGGTCGGGAGGGTTTGGAGATACGCAGTATTTT
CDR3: CASSLGSGGFGDTQYF

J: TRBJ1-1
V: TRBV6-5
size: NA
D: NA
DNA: TGTGCCAGCAGGCCCCCAGGGGCGAACACTGAAGCTTTCTTT
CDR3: CASRPPGANTEAFF

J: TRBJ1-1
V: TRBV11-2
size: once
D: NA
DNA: TGTGCCAGCAGCCGACAACCCGGCCAACAAGCTGAAGCTTTCTTT
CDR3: CASSRQPGQQAEAFF

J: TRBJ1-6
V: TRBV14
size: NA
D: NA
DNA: TGTGCCAGCAGCAAGCAGGGAAGGCTCTATAATTCACCCCTCCACTTT
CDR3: CASSKQGRLYNSPLHF

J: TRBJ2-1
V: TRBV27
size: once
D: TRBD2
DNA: TGTGCCAGCAGCAGAAAGTGGACTAGCGGAAGTGGTCCCTACAATGAGCAGTTCTTC
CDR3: CASSRKWTSGSGPYNEQFF